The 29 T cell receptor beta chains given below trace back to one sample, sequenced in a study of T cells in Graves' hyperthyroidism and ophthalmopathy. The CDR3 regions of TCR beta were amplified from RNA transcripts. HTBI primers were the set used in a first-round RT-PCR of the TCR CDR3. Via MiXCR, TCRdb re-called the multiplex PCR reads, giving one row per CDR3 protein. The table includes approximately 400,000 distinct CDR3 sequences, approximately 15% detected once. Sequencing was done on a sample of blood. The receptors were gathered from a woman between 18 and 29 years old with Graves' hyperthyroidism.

CDR3 sequence: CASSYDSGNTIYF. The DNA of the CDR3 is TGTGCCAGCAGCTACGACTCTGGAAACACCATATATTTT. The chain employs TRBV7-2 and TRBJ1-3; D not resolved. V was cut by 4 bases and J by 0 bases, with 4 bases left in between. The CDR3 has 13 amino acids. Germline V lookup: CDR1 SGHTA, CDR2 FQGNSA. The complete variable domain, with remaining parts taken from reference TRBV7-2 and TRBJ1-3, reads GAGVSQSPSNKVTEKGKDVELRCDPISGHTALYWYRQSLGQGLEFLIYFQGNSAPDKSGLPSDRFSAERTGGSVSTLTIQRTQQEDSAVYLCASSYDSGNTIYFGEGSWLTVV.

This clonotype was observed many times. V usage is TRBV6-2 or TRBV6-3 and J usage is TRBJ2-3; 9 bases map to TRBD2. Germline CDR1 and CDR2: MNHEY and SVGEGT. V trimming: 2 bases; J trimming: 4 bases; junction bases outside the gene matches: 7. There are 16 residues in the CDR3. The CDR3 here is CASSYRGTSSSDTQYF. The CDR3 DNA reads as TGTGCCAGCAGTTACCGGGGGACTAGCAGCTCAGATACGCAGTATTTT.

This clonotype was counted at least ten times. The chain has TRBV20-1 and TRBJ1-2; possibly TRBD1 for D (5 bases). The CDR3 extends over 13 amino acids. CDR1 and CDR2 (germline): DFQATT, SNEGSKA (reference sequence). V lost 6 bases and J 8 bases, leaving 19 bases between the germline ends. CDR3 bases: TGCAGTGCCACAACAGGCTTGGCGGGAGGCTACACCTTC. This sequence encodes CSATTGLAGGYTF.

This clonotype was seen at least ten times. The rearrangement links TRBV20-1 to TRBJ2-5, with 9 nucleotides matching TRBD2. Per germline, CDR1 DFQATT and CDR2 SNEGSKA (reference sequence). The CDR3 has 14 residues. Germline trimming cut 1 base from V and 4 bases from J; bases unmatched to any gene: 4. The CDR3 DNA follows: TGCAGTGCTAGAGCCCTAGCGGGAAGAGAGACCCAGTACTTC. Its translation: CSARALAGRETQYF.

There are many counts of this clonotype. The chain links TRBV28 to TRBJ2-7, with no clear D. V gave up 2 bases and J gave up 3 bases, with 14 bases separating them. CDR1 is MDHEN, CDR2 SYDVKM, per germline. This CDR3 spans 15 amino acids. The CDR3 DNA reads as TGTGCCAGCAGTTTACGGTCTCGGGCCTTCTACGAGCAGTACTTC. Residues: CASSLRSRAFYEQYF.

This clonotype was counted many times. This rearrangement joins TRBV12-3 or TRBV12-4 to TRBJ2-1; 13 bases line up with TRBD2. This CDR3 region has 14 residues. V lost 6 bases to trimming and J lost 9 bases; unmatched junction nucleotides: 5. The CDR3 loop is CASRAGTSGIEQFF. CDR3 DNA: TGTGCCAGCAGAGCCGGGACTAGCGGGATTGAGCAGTTCTTC.

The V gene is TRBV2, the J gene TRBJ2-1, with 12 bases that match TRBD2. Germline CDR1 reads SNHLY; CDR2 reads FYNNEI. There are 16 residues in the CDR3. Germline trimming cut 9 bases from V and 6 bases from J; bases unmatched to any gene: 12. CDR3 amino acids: CARGDLAGGQGNEQFF. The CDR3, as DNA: TGTGCCAGGGGGGACCTAGCGGGAGGGCAAGGCAATGAGCAGTTCTTC.

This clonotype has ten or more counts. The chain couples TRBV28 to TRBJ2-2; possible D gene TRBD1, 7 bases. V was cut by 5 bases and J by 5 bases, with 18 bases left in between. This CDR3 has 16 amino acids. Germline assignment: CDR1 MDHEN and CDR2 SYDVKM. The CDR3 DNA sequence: TGTGCCAGCAGTCCCGGATGGAGGGGGCCTACCGGGGAGCTGTTTTTT. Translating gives CASSPGWRGPTGELFF.

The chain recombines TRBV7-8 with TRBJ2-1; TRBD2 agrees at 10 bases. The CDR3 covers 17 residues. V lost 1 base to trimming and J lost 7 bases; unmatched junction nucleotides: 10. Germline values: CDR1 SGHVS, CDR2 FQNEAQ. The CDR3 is CASSLELGLAVRNEQFF. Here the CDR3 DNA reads TGTGCCAGCAGCTTAGAACTTGGACTAGCGGTACGGAATGAGCAGTTCTTC.

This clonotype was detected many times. DNA of the CDR3: TGCAGCGTTGTGCCTAGCGGGGGATACGAGCAGTACTTC. As protein: CSVVPSGGYEQYF. The chain couples TRBV29-1 to TRBJ2-7, with 10 bases fitting TRBD2. The CDR3 runs to 13 residues. Trimming cost V 4 bases and J 4 bases; bases outside gene matches: 4. Germline V lookup: CDR1 SQVTM, CDR2 ANQGSEA.

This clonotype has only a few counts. CDR3: CASRGLTGRNQPQHF. In nucleotides, the CDR3 is TGTGCCAGTAGAGGGCTCACCGGGCGCAATCAGCCCCAGCATTTT. V and J are TRBV2 and TRBJ1-5, with D unclear. Germline lookup yields CDR1 SNHLY and CDR2 FYNNEI. The CDR3 has 15 residues. Trimming stripped 9 bases from V and 2 bases from J, with 17 bases between.

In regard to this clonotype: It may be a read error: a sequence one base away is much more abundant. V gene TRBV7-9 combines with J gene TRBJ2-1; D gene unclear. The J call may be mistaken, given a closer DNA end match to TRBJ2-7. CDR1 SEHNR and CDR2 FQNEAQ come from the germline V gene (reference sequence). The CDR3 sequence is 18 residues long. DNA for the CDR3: TGTGCCAGCAGCTTACCTGGCCGGACCTTCCTTTTAAACAATGAGCAGTACTTC. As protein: CASSLPGRTFLLNNEQYF.

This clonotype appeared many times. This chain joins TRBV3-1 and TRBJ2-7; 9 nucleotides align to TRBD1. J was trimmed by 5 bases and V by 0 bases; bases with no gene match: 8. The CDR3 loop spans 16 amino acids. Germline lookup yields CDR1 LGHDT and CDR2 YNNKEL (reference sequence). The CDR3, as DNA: TGTGCCAGCAGCCAAGAGGGACAGGGACCTGGAGACGAGCAGTACTTC. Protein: CASSQEGQGPGDEQYF.

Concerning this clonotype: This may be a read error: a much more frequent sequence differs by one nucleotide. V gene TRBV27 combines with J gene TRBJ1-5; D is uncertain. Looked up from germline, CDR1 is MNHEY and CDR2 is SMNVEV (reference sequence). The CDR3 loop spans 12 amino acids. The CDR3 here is CASSPMNQPRHF. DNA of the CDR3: TGTGCCAGCAGTCCCATGAATCAGCCCCGGCATTTT.

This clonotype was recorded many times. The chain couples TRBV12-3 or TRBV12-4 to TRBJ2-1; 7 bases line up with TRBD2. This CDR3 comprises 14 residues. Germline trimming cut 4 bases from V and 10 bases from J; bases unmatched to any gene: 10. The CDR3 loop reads CASSSILASGEQFF. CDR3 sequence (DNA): TGTGCCAGCAGTTCCATACTAGCGTCTGGGGAGCAGTTCTTC.

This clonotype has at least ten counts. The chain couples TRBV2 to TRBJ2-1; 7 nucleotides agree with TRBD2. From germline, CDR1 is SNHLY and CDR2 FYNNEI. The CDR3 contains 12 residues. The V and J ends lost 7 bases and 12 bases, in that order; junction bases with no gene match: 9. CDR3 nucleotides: TGTGCCAGCACCCGAAGCGGGGACCGGCAGTTCTTC. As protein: CASTRSGDRQFF.

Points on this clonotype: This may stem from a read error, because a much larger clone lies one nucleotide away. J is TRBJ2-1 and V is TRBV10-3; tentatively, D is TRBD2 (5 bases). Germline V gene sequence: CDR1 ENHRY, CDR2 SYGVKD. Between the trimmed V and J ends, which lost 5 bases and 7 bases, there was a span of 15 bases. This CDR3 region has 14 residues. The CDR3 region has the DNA TGTGCCATCAGTACTCATACCTCGGGGAATGAGCAGTTCTTC. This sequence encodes CAISTHTSGNEQFF.

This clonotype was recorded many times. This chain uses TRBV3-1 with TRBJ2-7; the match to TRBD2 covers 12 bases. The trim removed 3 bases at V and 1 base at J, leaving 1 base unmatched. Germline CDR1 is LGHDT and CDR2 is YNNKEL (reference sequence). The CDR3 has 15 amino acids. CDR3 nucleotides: TGTGCCAGCAGCCATGGACTAGCGGGGTCCTACGAGCAGTACTTC. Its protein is CASSHGLAGSYEQYF.

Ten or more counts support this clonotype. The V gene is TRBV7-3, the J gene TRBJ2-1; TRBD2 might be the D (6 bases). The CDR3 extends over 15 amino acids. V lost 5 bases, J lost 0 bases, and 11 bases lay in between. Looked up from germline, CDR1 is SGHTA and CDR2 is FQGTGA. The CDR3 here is CASSPGLGSYNEQFF. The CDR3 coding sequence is TGTGCCAGCAGCCCGGGACTGGGCTCCTACAATGAGCAGTTCTTC. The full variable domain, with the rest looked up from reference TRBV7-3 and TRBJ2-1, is GAGVSQTPSNKVTEKGKYVELRCDPISGHTALYWYRQSLGQGPEFLIYFQGTGAADDSGLPNDRFFAVRPEGSVSTLKIQRTERGDSAVYLCASSPGLGSYNEQFFGPGTRLTVL.

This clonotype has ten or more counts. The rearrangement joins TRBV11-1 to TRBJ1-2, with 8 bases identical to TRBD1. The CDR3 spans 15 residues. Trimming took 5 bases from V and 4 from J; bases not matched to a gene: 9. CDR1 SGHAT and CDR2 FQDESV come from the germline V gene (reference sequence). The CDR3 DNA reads TGTGCCAGCAGCCGCGACAGGGGAGAGGGCTATGGCTACACCTTC. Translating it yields CASSRDRGEGYGYTF.

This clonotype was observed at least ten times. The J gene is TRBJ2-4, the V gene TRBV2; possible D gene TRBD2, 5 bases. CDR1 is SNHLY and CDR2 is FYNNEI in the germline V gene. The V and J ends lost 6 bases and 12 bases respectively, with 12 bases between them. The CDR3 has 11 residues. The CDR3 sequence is CASRGKGDQYF. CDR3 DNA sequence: TGTGCCAGCAGGGGGAAGGGAGATCAGTACTTC.

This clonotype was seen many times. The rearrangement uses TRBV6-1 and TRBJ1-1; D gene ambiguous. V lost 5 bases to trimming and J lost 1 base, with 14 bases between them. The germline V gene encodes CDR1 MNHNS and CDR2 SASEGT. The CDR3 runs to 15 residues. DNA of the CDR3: TGTGCCAGCAGTTACAGCGACTCCCAGAACACTGAAGCTTTCTTT. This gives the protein CASSYSDSQNTEAFF.

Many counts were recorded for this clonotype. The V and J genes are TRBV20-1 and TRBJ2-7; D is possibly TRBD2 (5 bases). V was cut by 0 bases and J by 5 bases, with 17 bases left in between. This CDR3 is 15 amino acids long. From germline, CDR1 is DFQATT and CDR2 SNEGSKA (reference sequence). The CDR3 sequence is CSARDETNRRDEQYF. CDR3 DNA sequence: TGCAGTGCTAGAGATGAGACTAATCGACGGGACGAGCAGTACTTC.

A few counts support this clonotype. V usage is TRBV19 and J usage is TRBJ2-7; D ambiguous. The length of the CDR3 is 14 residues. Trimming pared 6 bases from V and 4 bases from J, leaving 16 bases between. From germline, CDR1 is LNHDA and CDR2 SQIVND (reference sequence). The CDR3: CASSPGPLKYEQYF. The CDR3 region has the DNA TGTGCCAGTAGCCCCGGACCCCTAAAGTACGAGCAGTACTTC.

The DNA for the CDR3 is TGTGCCACCACACCGAGGGGGCCACCCCGCGAAAAACTGTTTTTT. It codes for CATTPRGPPREKLFF. The chain joins TRBV27 to TRBJ1-4; 7 positions match TRBD1. Germline CDR1 reads MNHEY; CDR2 reads SMNVEV (reference sequence). There are 15 residues in the CDR3. Losses at the gene ends were 10 bases for V and 8 bases for J; bases not matched to a gene: 16.

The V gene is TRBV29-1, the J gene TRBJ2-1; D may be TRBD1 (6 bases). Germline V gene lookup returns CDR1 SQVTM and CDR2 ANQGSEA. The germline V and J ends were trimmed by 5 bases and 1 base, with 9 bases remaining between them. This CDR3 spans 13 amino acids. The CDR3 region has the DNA TGCAGCGTTCGTACAGGGTCCTACAATGAGCAGTTCTTC. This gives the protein CSVRTGSYNEQFF.

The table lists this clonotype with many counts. CDR3 amino acids: CASSRDPGGTGELFF. Written as DNA, the CDR3 is TGCGCCAGCAGCCGAGACCCCGGGGGCACCGGGGAGCTGTTTTTT. The chain couples TRBV5-1 to TRBJ2-2, with D tentatively TRBD2 (6 bases). Germline values: CDR1 SGHRS, CDR2 YFSETQ. The CDR3 sequence is 15 residues long. V lost 4 bases to trimming and J lost 4 bases, with 14 bases between them.

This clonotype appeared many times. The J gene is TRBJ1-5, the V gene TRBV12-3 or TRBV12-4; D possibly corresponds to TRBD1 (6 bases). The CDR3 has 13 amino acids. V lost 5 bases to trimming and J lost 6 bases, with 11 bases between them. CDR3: CASSRGGTQPQHF. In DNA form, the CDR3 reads TGTGCCAGCAGTAGGGGGGGAACTCAGCCCCAGCATTTT.

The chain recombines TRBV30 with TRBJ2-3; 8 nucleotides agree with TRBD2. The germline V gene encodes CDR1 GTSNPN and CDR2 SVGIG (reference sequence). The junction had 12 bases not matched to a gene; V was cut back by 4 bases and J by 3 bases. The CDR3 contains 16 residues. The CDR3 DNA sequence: TGTGCCTGGACTCATGGGGTAGCGGGGACGACAGATACGCAGTATTTT. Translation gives CAWTHGVAGTTDTQYF.